This TCR beta chain was observed in a study of lymphopenia after photon versus proton radiotherapy. Study conclusions and caveats: Photon-treated patients lost naive T cells and TCR diversity; proton-treated stayed stable. Post-nadir diversity loss with photons came from oligoclonal expansion, particularly CD8+ Temra cells.

V shed 3 bases, J shed 2 bases, and the junction held 7 bases outside the gene matches. The CDR3 consists of 15 residues. In germline, CDR1 is MDHEN, CDR2 SYDVKM. The protocol was immunoSEQ multiplex PCR, while the TCRdb copy is restricted to in-frame clones and leaves out a portion. The table records some 30,000 clones, about 87% of them present only once. As to this clone: What it binds is unknown.

This TCR was recovered from a woman in her seventies with pancreatic cancer. Sequencing was performed on peripheral blood, taken from a patient treated with proton-based radiotherapy. V and J are TRBV28 and TRBJ2-7, with 7 bases aligning to TRBD1. CDR3 protein: CASSFKGASTYEQYF. In DNA, the CDR3 is TGTGCCAGCAGTTTTAAGGGGGCGAGCACCTACGAGCAGTACTTC.